This T cell receptor beta chain was profiled in a study of T cell changes during pregnancy in multiple sclerosis. Generated by immunoSEQ multiplex PCR, the TCRdb table keeps only in-frame clones and is missing some. Found here are some 74,000 clones, just under 95% of them singletons; the top ten hold roughly 3.7%. Germline V gives CDR1 SEHNR, CDR2 FQNEAQ (reference sequence). V shed 3 bases and J 5 bases; nucleotides not matched to a gene: 17. The CDR3 runs 18 residues. The TCR sequence derives from a female donor in good health, enrolled as a control in a pregnancy study. This specimen was peripheral blood, taken after pregnancy. V gene TRBV7-9 combines with J gene TRBJ2-5, with 8 nucleotides matching TRBD2. The CDR3 loop is CASSFLGASGRWWETQYF. The CDR3 DNA reads as TGTGCCAGCAGCTTTTTGGGGGCGAGCGGGAGATGGTGGGAGACCCAGTACTTC.